A selection of T cell receptor beta chains follows, all from one sample in a study of OX40 agonist ivuxolimab in advanced cancers. Measured with immunoSEQ multiplex PCR; TCRdb has only the in-frame clones, and not every one. The table lists about 75,000 clones, 70% to 90% of them singletons. Sequenced material: CD4+ or CD8+ T cells sorted from blood, taken in a trial of the OX40 agonist ivuxolimab. All receptors derive from an adult with an advanced solid tumor such as melanoma, head and neck, liver or kidney cancer. The CDR3 runs from the conserved cysteine through the conserved F or W. D genes are given only for firm matches. For some rows the clone size is stated as once, few or many, or as a class when expanded; others skip it.

>few|TRBJ2-3|15|TRBV7-2|.
CASSLDGGSTDTQYF
TGTGCCAGCAGCTTAGATGGCGGGAGCACAGATACGCAGTATTTT
>.|TRBJ2-1|14|TRBV11-2|TRBD2
CASSLGLANNEQFF
TGTGCCAGCAGCCTAGGACTAGCTAACAATGAGCAGTTCTTC
>few|TRBJ2-1|15|TRBV5-4|TRBD1
CASSTDRGSYNEQFF
TGTGCCAGCAGCACGGACAGGGGCTCCTACAATGAGCAGTTCTTC
>.|TRBJ2-7|16|TRBV28|.
CASSFVSGRDSYEQYF
TGTGCCAGCAGTTTTGTAAGTGGGCGGGATTCCTACGAGCAGTACTTC
>.|TRBJ2-2|13|TRBV6-4|.
CASSQGNTGELFF
TGTGCCAGCAGTCAAGGGAACACCGGGGAGCTGTTTTTT
>.|TRBJ1-5|14|TRBV2|.
CASSERVTNQPQHF
TGTGCCAGCAGTGAAAGAGTAACCAATCAGCCCCAGCATTTT
>.|TRBJ1-1|15|TRBV14|.
CASSWRAGTNTEAFF
TGTGCCAGCAGCTGGCGGGCAGGGACGAACACTGAAGCTTTCTTT
>.|TRBJ1-2|13|TRBV6-5|.
CASSRDRSYGYTF
TGTGCCAGCAGTAGAGACAGGTCCTATGGCTACACCTTC
>.|TRBJ2-7|14|TRBV2|.
CASSGGGASYEQYF
TGTGCCAGCAGTGGGGGCGGGGCCTCCTACGAGCAGTACTTC
>once|TRBJ2-7|11|TRBV6-1|TRBD1
CAATGAYEQYF
TGTGCCGCCACAGGGGCCTACGAGCAGTACTTC
>once|TRBJ1-4|14|TRBV27|.
CASSGPATNEKLFF
TGTGCCAGCAGCGGACCGGCAACTAATGAAAAACTGTTTTTT